The sequence of this TCR beta chain was determined in a study of T cells in Graves' hyperthyroidism and ophthalmopathy. These patients, aged 18 to 65, had recently diagnosed hyperthyroidism lasting under 2 months. V was cut by 3 bases and J by 4 bases, with 13 bases left in between. Per germline, CDR1 SGDLS and CDR2 YYNGEE. This CDR3 region has 15 residues. RNA transcripts served as the template for amplifying TCR beta CDR3 regions. A first-round RT-PCR of the TCR CDR3 used the HTBI primer set. From the multiplex PCR reads, TCRdb called clonotypes with MiXCR, one entry per CDR3 protein. The sample lists about 480,000 distinct CDR3 sequences; 13% to 15% were seen once. In its sample, this clonotype was seen a few times.

The rearrangement links TRBV9 to TRBJ2-2; D is perhaps TRBD1 (5 bases). Material for sequencing was blood. The source is a woman under 30 with Graves' hyperthyroidism. CDR3 sequence (DNA): TGTGCCAGCAGCGACCAGGGCTGGGGCACCGGGGAGCTGTTTTTT. This sequence encodes CASSDQGWGTGELFF.